What follows are 30 T cell receptor beta chains derived from one specimen sequenced in a study of CD8 T cells in ankylosing spondylitis. Study observations and caveats: A TCR beta motif made of eight highly homologous variants seemed typical of ankylosing spondylitis blood.

TCRdb re-called the 5' RACE reads through MiXCR, storing one row per CDR3 protein. The repertoire holds around 770,000 distinct CDR3 sequences, with 12% as singletons. No antigen has been identified for these receptors. Sequenced input: blood, either unsorted or a sorted T cell fraction (not recorded which). Receptors originate from a male donor with ankylosing spondylitis.

This clonotype was picked up a small number of times. The chain links TRBV12-3 or TRBV12-4 to TRBJ2-7; 8 positions match TRBD2. The V and J ends lost 2 bases and 4 bases, in that order; junction bases with no gene match: 13. This CDR3 contains 17 residues. DNA for the CDR3: TGTGCCAGCAGTTTAAGGAGGACAGCCCGCGGGGGGTACGAGCAGTACTTC. Translation: CASSLRRTARGGYEQYF.

This clonotype has a handful of counts. The chain uses TRBV20-1 and TRBJ2-1; 9 bases align to TRBD1. Losses at the gene ends were 1 base for V and 6 bases for J; bases not matched to a gene: 7. CDR3 length: 15 amino acids. Germline-derived CDR1 and CDR2 are DFQATT and SNEGSKA (reference sequence). DNA for the CDR3: TGCAGTGCTAGAGGGCCGGGACAGGGAGGCAATGAGCAGTTCTTC. Its protein is CSARGPGQGGNEQFF.

This clonotype has a handful of counts. This chain connects TRBV29-1 to TRBJ2-5, with D perhaps assigned TRBD1 or TRBD2 (9 bases each). The V gene's germline CDR1 is SQVTM and CDR2 ANQGSEA. Trimming took off 7 bases at V and 1 base at J, with 22 bases between the two ends. The CDR3 loop spans 16 amino acids. As DNA, the CDR3 is TGCAGCGCCGCGGGGGGGACAGGGAAACCCCAAGAGACCCAGTACTTC. The encoded protein is CSAAGGTGKPQETQYF.

The chain uses TRBV19 and TRBJ2-3; TRBD2 matches at 8 bases. Germline V gene data show CDR1 as LNHDA and CDR2 as SQIVND (reference sequence). V was pared by 5 bases and J by 6 bases, with 10 bases of the junction left unmatched. The CDR3 covers 15 residues. CDR3 residues: CASSVLADHGDTQYF. The CDR3, as DNA: TGTGCCAGTAGTGTACTAGCGGACCACGGGGATACGCAGTATTTT.

The sample holds many counts of this clonotype. The chain joins TRBV6-5 to TRBJ1-1; no firm D call. V lost 3 bases to trimming and J lost 0 bases, with 8 bases between them. From germline, CDR1 is MNHEY and CDR2 SVGAGI. The CDR3 has 14 amino acids. The CDR3 DNA reads TGTGCCAGCAGTTATCAGCCACTGAACACTGAAGCTTTCTTT. Its translation is CASSYQPLNTEAFF.

V is TRBV6-5 and J is TRBJ2-7; D perhaps matches TRBD1 (5 bases). The CDR3 loop spans 14 amino acids. CDR1 is MNHEY and CDR2 is SVGAGI in the germline V gene. The germline V and J ends were trimmed by 7 bases and 0 bases, with 13 bases remaining between them. In nucleotides, the CDR3 is TGTGCCAGCAATTCGAAGACAGCCTCCTACGAGCAGTACTTC. Amino acid sequence: CASNSKTASYEQYF.

This clonotype was counted many times. The chain employs TRBV5-1 and TRBJ2-2; TRBD1 aligns across 11 bases. The CDR3 loop spans 17 amino acids. Germline CDR1 and CDR2: SGHRS and YFSETQ. The junction had 6 bases not matched to a gene; V was cut back by 2 bases and J by 3 bases. The CDR3 bases are TGCGCCAGCAGCTTTGGGACAGGGGGGTTCGACACCGGGGAGCTGTTTTTT. It is translated as CASSFGTGGFDTGELFF.

This rearrangement joins TRBV10-3 to TRBJ2-1; 8 nucleotides line up with TRBD2. Germline V lookup: CDR1 ENHRY, CDR2 SYGVKD. Trimming removed 4 bases from V and 7 bases from J; junction bases left unmatched: 9. The CDR3 consists of 15 residues. This CDR3 is CAISALREGRNEQFF. The DNA of the CDR3 is TGTGCCATCAGTGCACTTCGGGAGGGCCGGAATGAGCAGTTCTTC.

The chain couples TRBV28 to TRBJ2-5, with a tentative D call TRBD1 (5 bases). Germline V gene sequence: CDR1 MDHEN, CDR2 SYDVKM. This CDR3 region has 14 residues. V lost 6 bases and J lost 5, with 16 bases in between. The CDR3 loop reads CASRADSRPETQYF. The CDR3 DNA is TGTGCCAGCAGGGCCGACAGCCGCCCCGAGACCCAGTACTTC.

This clonotype was counted between two and nine times. This chain links TRBV7-9 with TRBJ2-1; 10 bases match TRBD2. Trimming cost V 3 bases and J 8 bases; bases outside gene matches: 4. The CDR3 loop spans 14 amino acids. Germline loops: CDR1 SEHNR, CDR2 FQNEAQ (reference sequence). In DNA, the CDR3 is TGTGCCAGCAGCTTGGGACTAGCGTCTCATGAGCAGTTCTTC. Translated, it gives CASSLGLASHEQFF.

This clonotype was seen many times. The chain links TRBV5-1 to TRBJ1-4; D is unclear. CDR3 size: 14 residues. Germline V lookup: CDR1 SGHRS, CDR2 YFSETQ. The V end lost 2 bases, the J end lost 3 bases, and 8 bases lay between the germline ends. Here the CDR3 reads CASSFGPSNEKLFF. The CDR3 DNA reads TGCGCCAGCAGCTTTGGCCCTTCTAATGAAAAACTGTTTTTT.

The genes are TRBV3-1 and TRBJ1-1; tentatively, D is TRBD1 (6 bases). CDR3 size: 15 residues. V lost 0 bases and J 2 bases, leaving 10 bases between the germline ends. Per germline, CDR1 LGHDT and CDR2 YNNKEL (reference sequence). CDR3 bases: TGTGCCAGCAGCCAAGACTGGACAGAAAACACTGAAGCTTTCTTT. Its protein product is CASSQDWTENTEAFF.

In this sample, this clonotype turned up a few times. The CDR3 sequence is CASSYSVGTQETQYF. The CDR3 nucleotides are TGTGCCAGCAGTTACTCGGTAGGGACCCAAGAGACCCAGTACTTC. The chain is built from TRBV6-5 and TRBJ2-5; D possibly matches TRBD1 or TRBD2 (5 bases each). The CDR3 is made up of 15 amino acids. V was shortened by 0 bases and J by 1 base, with 9 bases between the two germline ends. Germline V gene sequence: CDR1 MNHEY, CDR2 SVGAGI.

This clonotype was detected only a few times. This chain joins TRBV12-3 or TRBV12-4 and TRBJ2-1; D may be TRBD2 (5 bases). Trimming stripped 3 bases from V and 5 bases from J, with 14 bases between. CDR3 length: 15 amino acids. The CDR3 region has the DNA TGTGCCAGCAGTTTTCTAGCCTTCGGAGACAATGAGCAGTTCTTC. Its translation: CASSFLAFGDNEQFF.

The CDR3 sequence: CASSYLVGSYEQYF. The DNA of the CDR3 is TGTGCCAGCAGTTACTTGGTCGGGTCCTACGAGCAGTACTTC. V usage is TRBV6-5 and J usage is TRBJ2-7; D uncertain. This CDR3 is 14 amino acids long. V was trimmed by 1 base and J by 1 base, leaving 8 bases between them. Germline V gene data show CDR1 as MNHEY and CDR2 as SVGAGI.

This clonotype has more than one count but fewer than ten. This chain connects TRBV15 to TRBJ1-1; a weak D match, TRBD1 (5 bases). The V gene lost 4 bases and the J gene lost 4 bases, with 13 bases spanning the gap. CDR3 length: 14 amino acids. The germline gives CDR1 LNHNV, CDR2 YYDKDF (reference sequence). The CDR3 bases are TGTGCCACCAGCAAACATATGGGGGGCACTGAAGCTTTCTTT. Amino acid sequence: CATSKHMGGTEAFF.

This clonotype came up many times. The rearrangement uses TRBV12-3 or TRBV12-4 and TRBJ2-2; D unclear. Trimming shortened V by 6 bases and J by 8 bases, and 7 bases separated the two germline ends. The CDR3 spans 11 residues. CDR3 protein: CASSLKGELFF. The CDR3 DNA follows: TGTGCCAGCAGCTTAAAGGGGGAGCTGTTTTTT.

This clonotype turned up a few times. The V gene is TRBV12-3 or TRBV12-4, the J gene TRBJ2-5; tentative D call: TRBD2 (6 bases). This CDR3 spans 15 amino acids. Trimming left V 5 bases short and J 5 bases short, with 18 bases between. CDR3: CASSRTAPEGETQYF. The CDR3 DNA is TGTGCCAGCAGTAGGACCGCGCCGGAGGGGGAGACCCAGTACTTC.

This clonotype was found a few times. This rearrangement joins TRBV15 to TRBJ1-5; D remains ambiguous. Germline CDR1 reads LNHNV; CDR2 reads YYDKDF (reference sequence). V was clipped by 0 bases and J by 4 bases, with 16 bases between them. The CDR3 extends over 17 amino acids. CDR3: CATSRETPWQTNQPQHF. The CDR3 DNA follows: TGTGCCACCAGCAGAGAAACCCCGTGGCAGACGAATCAGCCCCAGCATTTT.

In its sample, this clonotype was seen many times. The chain recombines TRBV12-3 or TRBV12-4 with TRBJ1-1; D may be TRBD1 (5 bases). V was clipped by 5 bases and J by 4 bases, with 14 bases between them. The CDR3 has 14 amino acids. CDR3 nucleotide sequence: TGTGCCAGCAGTGAGGGACGGCGAACCACTGAAGCTTTCTTT. Translation gives CASSEGRRTTEAFF.

This clonotype was seen only a few times. The chain is built from TRBV4-2 and TRBJ2-5, with 11 bases fitting TRBD2. Germline CDR1 reads LGHNA; CDR2 reads YNFKEQ. Trimming took 4 bases from V and 5 from J; bases not matched to a gene: 9. This CDR3 has 16 amino acids. In DNA, the CDR3 is TGTGCCAGCAGCCGAATGACTAGCGGGGCTCCCGAGACCCAGTACTTC. Its protein is CASSRMTSGAPETQYF.

V and J are TRBV5-6 and TRBJ1-1, with 8 bases fitting TRBD1. Losses at the gene ends were 4 bases for V and 4 bases for J; bases not matched to a gene: 12. CDR3 length: 16 amino acids. In germline, CDR1 is SGHDT, CDR2 YYEEEE. The CDR3 loop reads CASSPGDRGWGTEAFF. The CDR3 coding sequence is TGTGCCAGCAGCCCCGGAGACAGGGGTTGGGGCACTGAAGCTTTCTTT.

The table lists this clonotype with a few counts. The gene calls are TRBV5-4 and TRBJ1-1; D is uncertain. Germline-derived CDR1 and CDR2 are SGHNT and YYREEE (reference sequence). The CDR3 is 12 residues long. V lost 4 bases and J 2 bases, leaving 6 bases between the germline ends. Written as DNA, the CDR3 is TGTGCCAGCAGCGGGATCAACACTGAAGCTTTCTTT. Its translation: CASSGINTEAFF. Based on the CDR3 plus reference TRBV5-4 and TRBJ1-1, the full variable domain is ETGVTQSPTHLIKTRGQQVTLRCSSQSGHNTVSWYQQALGQGPQFIFQYYREEENGRGNFPPRFSGLQFPNYSSELNVNALELDDSALYLCASSGINTEAFFGQGTRLTVV.

This clonotype was recorded many times. This chain connects TRBV7-2 to TRBJ2-7; the match to TRBD2 covers 12 bases. Germline V gives CDR1 SGHTA, CDR2 FQGNSA. With V trimmed by 5 bases and J by 1 base, 3 bases remained unmatched. The CDR3 covers 15 residues. The chain's CDR3 is CASSVTSGGSYEQYF. CDR3 in DNA: TGTGCCAGCAGCGTGACTAGCGGGGGATCCTACGAGCAGTACTTC.

This clonotype has just a few counts. The CDR3 is CASSRLAGGPTDTQYF. The CDR3 bases are TGTGCCAGCAGCCGCCTAGCGGGAGGGCCAACAGATACGCAGTATTTT. The V and J genes are TRBV6-1 and TRBJ2-3, with 12 bases that match TRBD2. The CDR3 consists of 16 residues. Germline CDR1 reads MNHNS; CDR2 reads SASEGT. The ends lost 6 bases at V and 3 bases at J; junction bases unmatched: 7.

This chain connects TRBV6-2 or TRBV6-3 to TRBJ2-7; D is uncertain. This CDR3 region has 13 residues. Trimming pared 2 bases from V and 3 bases from J, leaving 8 bases between. The germline V gene has CDR1 MNHEY and CDR2 SVGEGT. DNA of the CDR3: TGTGCCAGCAGTTACAGGATTTACTACGAGCAGTACTTC. This encodes CASSYRIYYEQYF.

The rearrangement links TRBV7-2 to TRBJ2-7; 12 positions agree with TRBD2. Germline V lookup: CDR1 SGHTA, CDR2 FQGNSA. The CDR3 spans 15 residues. Germline trimming cut 1 base from V and 3 bases from J; bases unmatched to any gene: 1. CDR3 coding DNA: TGTGCCAGCAGCTTAGTGGGACTAGCGGGCTACGAGCAGTACTTC. Protein product: CASSLVGLAGYEQYF.

This clonotype was counted many times. The V and J genes are TRBV12-3 or TRBV12-4 and TRBJ1-2; D gene uncertain. CDR3 size: 13 residues. Trimming shortened V by 6 bases and J by 4 bases, and 12 bases separated the two germline ends. The CDR3 DNA sequence: TGTGCCAGCAGCGTGGACGGGTCCTATGGCTACACCTTC. As protein: CASSVDGSYGYTF.

The V and J genes are TRBV29-1 and TRBJ1-1; D might be TRBD1 (6 bases). Trimming took 7 bases from V and 2 from J, leaving 11 bases between them. The CDR3 is 12 amino acids. Germline V gene sequence: CDR1 SQVTM, CDR2 ANQGSEA. As DNA, the CDR3 is TGCAGCGCCCTGGGACATAACACTGAAGCTTTCTTT. Protein: CSALGHNTEAFF.

CDR3 in DNA: TGCGCCAGCGTCCAGGCGGCGACAGATACGCAGTATTTT. It translates to CASVQAATDTQYF. This rearrangement joins TRBV10-2 to TRBJ2-3, with D unresolved. The V gene lost 8 bases and the J gene lost 3 bases, with 12 bases spanning the gap. The CDR3 has 13 amino acids. The germline V gene encodes CDR1 WSHSY and CDR2 SAAADI.